The following is a T cell receptor beta chain sequence with its context. The data were obtained in a study of shared clonotypes between healthy human individuals. Profiling relied on immunoSEQ multiplex PCR, and the TCRdb table lists in-frame clones only, not all of them. The data hold about 470,000 clones, with about four fifths observed a single time. This TCR derives from a woman between 40 and 55 years old in good health. Some clones in this sample may be carry-over from other donors' samples. The sequenced sample consisted of PBMCs.

In DNA, the CDR3 is TGTGCCAGCAGCGCCTCACCCCAGGGGGCCTATGGAAACACCATATATTTT. It encodes CASSASPQGAYGNTIYF. The genes are TRBV9 and TRBJ1-3; 8 bases match TRBD1. The germline gives CDR1 SGDLS, CDR2 YYNGEE. The CDR3 loop spans 17 amino acids. V trimming: 3 bases; J trimming: 3 bases; junction bases outside the gene matches: 11.